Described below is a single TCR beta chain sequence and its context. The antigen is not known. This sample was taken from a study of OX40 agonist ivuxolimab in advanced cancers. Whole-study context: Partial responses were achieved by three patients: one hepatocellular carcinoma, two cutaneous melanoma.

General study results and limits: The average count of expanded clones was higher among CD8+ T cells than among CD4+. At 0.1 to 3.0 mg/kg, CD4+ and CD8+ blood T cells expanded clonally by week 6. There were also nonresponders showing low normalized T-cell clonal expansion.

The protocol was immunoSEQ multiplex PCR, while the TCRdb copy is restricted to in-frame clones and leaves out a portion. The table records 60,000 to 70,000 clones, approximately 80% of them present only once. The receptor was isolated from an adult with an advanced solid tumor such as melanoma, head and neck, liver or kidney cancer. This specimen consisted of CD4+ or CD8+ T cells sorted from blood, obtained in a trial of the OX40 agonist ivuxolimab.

As DNA, the CDR3 is TGTGCCAGCAGCAAGGACAGCCGAGACACCGGGGAGCTGTTTTTT. Its translation: CASSKDSRDTGELFF. This sequence joins TRBV7-3 and TRBJ2-2, with D possibly TRBD1 on 6 matching bases. V was pared by 5 bases and J by 3 bases, with 13 bases between. CDR1 and CDR2 (germline): SGHTA, FQGTGA. The CDR3 has 15 residues.